This T cell receptor (beta chain) came from a study of blood T cell repertoires in COVID-19. This CDR3 is 13 amino acids long. The V gene end was trimmed by 0 bases and the J gene end by 15 bases; junction bases not matched to a gene: 7. The germline V gene encodes CDR1 SGDLS and CDR2 YYNGEE. Libraries were prepared by immunoSEQ multiplex PCR; TCRdb keeps only in-frame clonotypes and omits some of them. The data contain about 190,000 clones, about 84% of them singletons. The chain couples TRBV9 to TRBJ2-1; 9 bases agree with TRBD1. The sample taken for sequencing was peripheral blood. This sequence originates from a woman aged 30 to 39 with acute or convalescent COVID-19. The CDR3 sequence is CASSVAGQGRRFF. The CDR3 DNA reads TGTGCCAGCAGCGTAGCTGGACAGGGGCGAAGGTTCTTC. The full variable domain, in which reference TRBV9 and TRBJ2-1 provide the parts outside the CDR3, is DSGVTQTPKHLITATGQRVTLRCSPRSGDLSVYWYQQSLDQGLQFLIQYYNGEERAKGNILERFSAQQFPDLHSELNLSSLELGDSALYFCASSVAGQGRRFFGPGTRLTVL.